Shown below are 10 T cell receptor beta chains from a single sample sequenced in a study of blood T cell repertoires in COVID-19. The table came from immunoSEQ multiplex PCR; TCRdb's copy has only in-frame clones and leaves some out. This sample has 35,000 to 45,000 clones, with 75% to 90% found just once. Sequencing was performed on peripheral blood. The receptor set was obtained from a human donor in a cohort sampled during active COVID-19.

The gene calls are TRBV15 and TRBJ1-5; no clear D gene. The germline CDR1 and CDR2 sequences are LNHNV and YYDKDF (reference sequence). Trimming took 0 bases from V and 2 from J, leaving 8 bases between them. The CDR3 is 15 amino acids. CDR3 sequence (DNA): TGTGCCACCAGCAGAGACAGGTGGGGCAATCAGCCCCAGCATTTT. It translates to CATSRDRWGNQPQHF.

J is TRBJ1-6 and V is TRBV11-2; D might be TRBD1 (6 bases). The germline CDR1 and CDR2 sequences are SGHAT and FQNNGV. Trimming left V 1 base short and J 2 bases short, with 9 bases between. The CDR3 runs to 16 residues. As DNA, the CDR3 is TGTGCCAGCAGCTTAGGCAGGGGAACCTATAATTCACCCCTCCACTTT. Its protein is CASSLGRGTYNSPLHF. The full variable domain, rest sourced from reference TRBV11-2 and TRBJ1-6, is EAGVAQSPRYKIIEKRQSVAFWCNPISGHATLYWYQQILGQGPKLLIQFQNNGVVDDSQLPKDRFSAERLKGVDSTLKIQPAKLEDSAVYLCASSLGRGTYNSPLHFGNGTRLTVT.

The chain joins TRBV19 to TRBJ2-1; tentatively, D is TRBD2 (5 bases). Germline CDR1 and CDR2: LNHDA and SQIVND (reference sequence). There are 14 residues in the CDR3. Trimming removed 6 bases at V and 5 bases at J, with 14 bases between. CDR3 protein: CASRSAGQNNEQFF. As DNA, the CDR3 is TGTGCCAGTAGAAGCGCGGGTCAAAACAATGAGCAGTTCTTC.

The rearrangement links TRBV7-2 to TRBJ2-5, with 14 nucleotides matching TRBD2. The CDR3 is made up of 16 amino acids. J gave up 5 bases and V 5 bases, and 7 bases lay outside the gene matches. Germline lookup yields CDR1 SGHTA and CDR2 FQGNSA. The CDR3 DNA reads as TGTGCCAGCAGCGGTAGACTAGCGGGGGGGCACGAGACCCAGTACTTC. It translates to CASSGRLAGGHETQYF.

V usage is TRBV11-3 and J usage is TRBJ2-5; tentative D call: TRBD2 (6 bases). V lost 5 bases to trimming and J lost 4 bases, with 14 bases between them. Germline V lookup: CDR1 SGHNT, CDR2 YENEEA. The CDR3 sequence is 14 residues long. CDR3 region: CASSPGGALETQYF. The CDR3 DNA follows: TGTGCCAGCAGCCCCGGAGGGGCTTTAGAGACCCAGTACTTC.

In DNA form, the CDR3 reads TGTGCCAGCGCGCGGGGAACTGGGCAGCCCCAGCATTTT. Translated, it gives CASARGTGQPQHF. The V call is TRBV6-5, the J call TRBJ1-5, with D unclear. CDR1 MNHEY and CDR2 SVGAGI come from the germline V gene. With 8 bases removed from V and 7 bases from J, the gap between germline ends came to 15 bases. The CDR3 consists of 13 residues.

This chain connects TRBV6-2 or TRBV6-3 to TRBJ1-5, with D maybe TRBD1 (5 bases). The CDR3 has 15 residues. CDR1 and CDR2 (germline): MNHEY, SVGEGT. V gave up 2 bases and J gave up 6 bases, with 14 bases separating them. CDR3 DNA: TGTGCCAGCAGTTACGGTCCAGCTCAGGGTCAGCCCCAGCATTTT. Encoded protein: CASSYGPAQGQPQHF.

The rearrangement uses TRBV5-1 and TRBJ1-6; D remains ambiguous. The germline gives CDR1 SGHRS, CDR2 YFSETQ. Trimming stripped 0 bases from V and 2 bases from J, with 6 bases between. The length of the CDR3 is 15 residues. This chain's CDR3 is CASSLAAAYNSPLHF. Here the CDR3 DNA reads TGCGCCAGCAGCTTGGCCGCAGCCTATAATTCACCCCTCCACTTT.

The rearrangement joins TRBV2 to TRBJ2-2; 12 positions match TRBD1. Germline V gene sequence: CDR1 SNHLY, CDR2 FYNNEI. CDR3 length: 15 residues. V dropped 6 bases and J dropped 9; count of bases not matched to a gene: 8. The CDR3 reads CASSASRDRGRELFF. As DNA, the CDR3 is TGTGCCAGCAGCGCCTCCCGGGACAGGGGGCGGGAGCTGTTTTTT.

This chain links TRBV2 with TRBJ2-7; no firm D call. The CDR3 loop spans 13 amino acids. Trimming took off 8 bases at V and 0 bases at J, with 11 bases between the two ends. Germline V gene data show CDR1 as SNHLY and CDR2 as FYNNEI. This CDR3 is CASALWSSYEQYF. As DNA, the CDR3 is TGTGCCAGCGCCTTGTGGAGCTCCTACGAGCAGTACTTC.